Shown below are 24 T cell receptor beta chains from a single sample sequenced in a study of blood T cell repertoires in COVID-19 (dated by TCRdb to between 2020 and 2021). Libraries were built with the immunoSEQ multiplex PCR assay. The source is immuneACCESS, and TCRdb retained only in-frame sequences with V and J called. Part of the clones is not carried over; for the studies checked, unresolved V genes explain less than half of this, and the remainder is unexplained. Across this sample there are hundreds of thousands of clones, with over 75% seen only once. Together, the top ten hold roughly 10% of the sample. The sample consisted of peripheral blood. Receptors originate from a man aged 50-59 years with COVID-19, enrolled during active disease.

Written as DNA, the CDR3 is TGTGCCAGTAGTTTAGGACAGCGTGGCGTGGTCTCTGGAAACACCATATATTTT. Protein sequence: CASSLGQRGVVSGNTIYF. The V gene is TRBV19, the J gene TRBJ1-3, with D possibly being TRBD1 (6 bases). V lost 5 bases, J lost 0 bases, and 20 bases lay in between. The germline V gene encodes CDR1 LNHDA and CDR2 SQIVND (reference sequence). This CDR3 spans 18 amino acids.

The genes are TRBV15 and TRBJ1-2, with 8 bases lining up with TRBD1. This CDR3 contains 13 residues. Unmatched junction bases numbered 3, after V lost 4 bases and J lost 5 bases. Germline CDR1 is LNHNV and CDR2 is YYDKDF (reference sequence). CDR3 coding DNA: TGTGCCACCAGCATGACAGGGGATTATGGCTACACCTTC. Protein product: CATSMTGDYGYTF.

The chain uses TRBV6-1 and TRBJ1-5; tentatively, D is TRBD1 (5 bases). The CDR3 extends over 14 amino acids. V lost 3 bases to trimming and J lost 3 bases, with 9 bases between them. Per the germline V gene, CDR1 is MNHNS and CDR2 is SASEGT. The CDR3 region is CASSDSRDNQPQHF. Here the CDR3 DNA reads TGTGCCAGCAGTGATTCCAGGGACAATCAGCCCCAGCATTTT.

The V call is TRBV4-1, the J call TRBJ1-4; the D gene is possibly TRBD1 (6 bases). Trimming removed 4 bases from V and 8 bases from J, with 20 bases in between. The CDR3 is 16 amino acids. The V gene's germline CDR1 is MGHRA and CDR2 YSYEKL. The CDR3 reads CASSRPVGRGGEKLFF. The DNA of the CDR3 is TGCGCCAGCAGCCGCCCGGTGGGCAGGGGCGGGGAAAAACTGTTTTTT.

This chain connects TRBV6-5 to TRBJ2-7, with D tentatively TRBD1 (5 bases). V gave up 8 bases and J gave up 0 bases, with 11 bases separating them. The CDR3 loop spans 13 amino acids. The germline gives CDR1 MNHEY, CDR2 SVGAGI. CDR3 region: CASYPTGSYEQYF. For the CDR3, the DNA is TGTGCCAGCTACCCCACAGGCTCCTACGAGCAGTACTTC.

This chain connects TRBV9 to TRBJ1-6; 11 bases are shared with TRBD1. This CDR3 contains 17 residues. V was clipped by 1 base and J by 5 bases; unmatched bases: 5. Germline V lookup: CDR1 SGDLS, CDR2 YYNGEE. As DNA, the CDR3 is TGTGCCAGCAGCGTAACCCCGGGACAGGGGGATAATTCACCCCTCCACTTT. This sequence encodes CASSVTPGQGDNSPLHF.

This clone was recorded once. V and J are TRBV5-1 and TRBJ1-4; 7 bases match TRBD1. With 2 bases clipped from V and 10 bases from J, the junction kept 8 bases outside the gene matches. Germline V gene lookup returns CDR1 SGHRS and CDR2 YFSETQ. The CDR3 spans 14 residues. CDR3 protein: CASSFGQEAGKLFF. DNA for the CDR3: TGCGCCAGCAGCTTCGGACAGGAGGCGGGAAAACTGTTTTTT. Together with reference TRBV5-1 and TRBJ1-4, the CDR3 gives the full variable domain: KAGVTQTPRYLIKTRGQQVTLSCSPISGHRSVSWYQQTPGQGLQFLFEYFSETQRNKGNFPGRFSGRQFSNSRSEMNVSTLELGDSALYLCASSFGQEAGKLFFGSGTQLSVL.

This clone was seen only a few times. The chain uses TRBV15 and TRBJ1-5, with TRBD1 as a possible D gene (5 bases). The CDR3 has 15 residues. Trimming stripped 0 bases from V and 5 bases from J, with 11 bases between. Germline values: CDR1 LNHNV, CDR2 YYDKDF (reference sequence). The CDR3 protein is CATSRDGGGYQPQHF. For the CDR3, the DNA is TGTGCCACCAGCAGAGACGGGGGGGGTTATCAGCCCCAGCATTTT.

The rearrangement joins TRBV5-1 to TRBJ1-3; 9 nucleotides line up with TRBD1. This CDR3 has 14 residues. CDR1 SGHRS and CDR2 YFSETQ come from the germline V gene. V gave up 4 bases and J gave up 4 bases; unmatched junction bases: 3. CDR3 amino acids: CASSPGQGGNTIYF. The CDR3 DNA reads as TGCGCCAGCAGCCCGGGACAGGGCGGAAACACCATATATTTT.

This clone came up a few times. The J gene is TRBJ1-2, the V gene TRBV3-1 (or the pseudogene TRBV3-2), with D possibly TRBD1 on 5 matching bases. The germline V gene encodes CDR1 LGHDT and CDR2 YNNKEL (reference sequence). V was pared by 4 bases and J by 9 bases, with 15 bases between. The CDR3 totals 13 residues. CDR3 sequence (DNA): TGTGCCAGCAGCCCCGGGGGTTTTTATAGCTACACCTTC. Translated: CASSPGGFYSYTF.

The V call is TRBV28, the J call TRBJ1-1; 7 nucleotides line up with TRBD1. Germline V gene data show CDR1 as MDHEN and CDR2 as SYDVKM. Trimming removed 5 bases from V and 6 bases from J; junction bases left unmatched: 9. The CDR3 totals 14 residues. CDR3 DNA: TGTGCCAGCAGTGAACAGGGGCAAAACCCTGAAGCTTTCTTT. Translating gives CASSEQGQNPEAFF.

The CDR3 protein is CASSYYHYGQGAPTYEQYF. CDR3 sequence (DNA): TGTGCCAGCAGTTACTATCATTACGGACAGGGGGCGCCGACCTACGAGCAGTACTTC. This chain joins TRBV6-7 and TRBJ2-7, with 11 bases that match TRBD1. TRBV6-7 is an open reading frame whose function is uncertain. Unmatched junction bases numbered 13, after V lost 1 base and J lost 2 bases. The length of the CDR3 is 19 residues.

This clone is a singleton in its sample. The chain links TRBV11-2 to TRBJ1-6; tentatively, D is TRBD1 (6 bases). The CDR3 has 15 amino acids. Germline V gene lookup returns CDR1 SGHAT and CDR2 FQNNGV. The V end lost 3 bases, the J end lost 8 bases, and 14 bases lay between the germline ends. The DNA for the CDR3 is TGTGCCAGCAGCTTTTTGGGGGCTCGGGATTCACCCCTCCACTTT. Its translation is CASSFLGARDSPLHF.

The DNA for the CDR3 is TGTGCCAGCAGCTGGGGGGGCGAAGAGACCCAGTACTTC. This codes for CASSWGGEETQYF. The rearrangement uses TRBV5-6 and TRBJ2-5, with a tentative D call TRBD2 (7 bases). CDR3 length: 13 amino acids. Trimming shortened V by 3 bases and J by 3 bases, and 9 bases separated the two germline ends. CDR1 is SGHDT and CDR2 is YYEEEE in the germline V gene. Full variable domain (missing parts from reference TRBV5-6 and TRBJ2-5): DAGVTQSPTHLIKTRGQQVTLRCSPKSGHDTVSWYQQALGQGPQFIFQYYEEEERQRGNFPDRFSGHQFPNYSSELNVNALLLGDSALYLCASSWGGEETQYFGPGTRLLVL.

This sequence joins TRBV7-9 and TRBJ1-3; 7 bases are shared with TRBD1. V dropped 5 bases and J dropped 2; count of bases not matched to a gene: 6. The CDR3 has 15 residues. CDR1 SEHNR and CDR2 FQNEAQ come from the germline V gene (reference sequence). The CDR3 bases are TGTGCCAGCAGCCCGGGGACAGAGCCTGGAAACACCATATATTTT. Its protein is CASSPGTEPGNTIYF. Drawing the rest from reference TRBV7-9 and TRBJ1-3, the complete variable domain is DTGVSQNPRHKITKRGQNVTFRCDPISEHNRLYWYRQTLGQGPEFLTYFQNEAQLEKSRLLSDRFSAERPKGSFSTLEIQRTEQGDSAMYLCASSPGTEPGNTIYFGEGSWLTVV.

This chain links TRBV25-1 with TRBJ1-2, with TRBD1 identical over 9 bases. Germline CDR1 and CDR2: MGHDK and SYGVNS. The trim removed 0 bases at V and 2 bases at J, leaving 1 base unmatched. This CDR3 contains 15 residues. CDR3 amino acids: CASSEYTGGNYGYTF. The CDR3 DNA is TGTGCCAGCAGTGAATATACAGGGGGCAACTATGGCTACACCTTC.

The J gene is TRBJ2-7, the V gene TRBV6-2 or TRBV6-3; D is perhaps TRBD1 (6 bases). From germline, CDR1 is MNHEY and CDR2 SVGEGT. The germline V and J ends were trimmed by 0 bases and 3 bases, with 15 bases remaining between them. CDR3 size: 16 residues. The CDR3 sequence is CASSYSKVQGSYEQYF. Written as DNA, the CDR3 is TGTGCCAGCAGTTACTCGAAGGTCCAGGGGAGCTACGAGCAGTACTTC.

This chain joins TRBV9 and TRBJ2-5; maybe TRBD2 (6 bases). This CDR3 region has 14 residues. V lost 5 bases, J lost 0 bases, and 11 bases lay in between. CDR1 is SGDLS, CDR2 YYNGEE, per germline. The CDR3 is CASSYGGDQETQYF. The DNA of the CDR3 is TGTGCCAGCAGTTATGGCGGGGACCAAGAGACCCAGTACTTC.

This rearrangement joins TRBV29-1 to TRBJ1-1; TRBD1 might be the D (6 bases). The ends were cut back, 5 bases at V and 0 bases at J, with 13 bases in the middle. The CDR3 is 14 amino acids. Germline V lookup: CDR1 SQVTM, CDR2 ANQGSEA. The CDR3 region has the DNA TGCAGCGTTAACGGACAGAGACTGAACACTGAAGCTTTCTTT. Protein product: CSVNGQRLNTEAFF.

This clone was seen once. V gene TRBV9 combines with J gene TRBJ2-5, with D perhaps matching TRBD2 (6 bases). Germline CDR1 reads SGDLS; CDR2 reads YYNGEE. This CDR3 has 13 amino acids. V was cut by 4 bases and J by 3 bases, with 10 bases left in between. In DNA, the CDR3 is TGTGCCAGCAGCTTTGGAGGGGAAGAGACCCAGTACTTC. Its protein product is CASSFGGEETQYF.

The chain links TRBV6-5 to TRBJ2-1; 9 bases line up with TRBD2. The CDR3 is made up of 15 amino acids. The ends lost 2 bases at V and 8 bases at J; junction bases unmatched: 7. The V gene's germline CDR1 is MNHEY and CDR2 SVGAGI. Written as DNA, the CDR3 is TGTGCCAGCAGTTACGGCGGGAGGGCCAGCGATGAGCAGTTCTTC. Translated, it gives CASSYGGRASDEQFF.

The chain joins TRBV3-1 (or the pseudogene TRBV3-2) to TRBJ1-5, with D perhaps TRBD1 (5 bases). The V gene lost 0 bases and the J gene lost 6 bases, with 9 bases spanning the gap. The CDR3 length is 14 residues. CDR1 LGHDT and CDR2 YNNKEL come from the germline V gene (reference sequence). The CDR3: CASSQDSRVQPQHF. The CDR3 nucleotides read TGTGCCAGCAGCCAAGATTCCAGGGTTCAGCCCCAGCATTTT.

The chain has TRBV6-2 or TRBV6-3 and TRBJ2-2; D not resolved. Trimming shortened V by 0 bases and J by 5 bases, and 19 bases separated the two germline ends. The length of the CDR3 is 18 residues. Germline-derived CDR1 and CDR2 are MNHEY and SVGEGT. The CDR3 is CASSYSSIEPVWTGELFF. CDR3 sequence (DNA): TGTGCCAGCAGTTACTCTTCAATCGAACCGGTTTGGACCGGGGAGCTGTTTTTT.

The J gene is TRBJ2-3, the V gene TRBV4-3, with TRBD2 identical over 9 bases. The CDR3 extends over 20 amino acids. Germline V lookup: CDR1 LGHNA, CDR2 YSLEER. V was pared by 0 bases and J by 0 bases, with 13 bases of the junction left unmatched. The CDR3 loop is CASSQDLGLAGHSSTDTQYF. The CDR3 DNA is TGCGCCAGCAGCCAAGATCTGGGGCTAGCGGGGCATTCTAGCACAGATACGCAGTATTTT.